The 26 T cell receptor beta chains listed next were all sequenced from one sample in a study of early T cells in non-severe SARS-CoV-2 infection. TCRdb itself ran the 5' RACE reads through MiXCR, one entry per CDR3 protein. This table has about 72,000 distinct CDR3 sequences, 10% appearing once. The specimen was whole blood, collected at baseline. These receptors all come from an adult who was a healthcare worker with PCR-confirmed SARS-CoV-2 infection or an uninfected control (not recorded which).

This clonotype was counted ten times or more. This chain links TRBV14 with TRBJ1-1; no definite D call. V dropped 0 bases and J dropped 6 bases, with 14 bases sitting between them. Germline V gene data show CDR1 as SGHDN and CDR2 as FVKESK. The CDR3 is made up of 15 amino acids. Here the CDR3 reads CASSQDLRTPPEAFF. The CDR3 DNA reads TGTGCCAGCAGCCAAGATCTTAGGACGCCGCCTGAAGCTTTCTTT.

A few counts support this clonotype. This chain joins TRBV29-1 and TRBJ2-3; D could derive from TRBD1 or TRBD2 (5 bases each). Looked up from germline, CDR1 is SQVTM and CDR2 is ANQGSEA. V shed 3 bases and J shed 3 bases, with 13 bases lying between them. The CDR3 runs 14 residues. The chain's CDR3 is CSVEGTSSTDTQYF. As DNA, the CDR3 is TGCAGCGTTGAGGGGACCTCCTCTACAGATACGCAGTATTTT.

The chain links TRBV5-1 to TRBJ2-2, with 8 bases lining up with TRBD1. V was clipped by 4 bases and J by 4 bases; unmatched bases: 3. The CDR3 is 14 amino acids. Germline V gene lookup returns CDR1 SGHRS and CDR2 YFSETQ. The CDR3 sequence is CASSPDRATGELFF. The CDR3 DNA follows: TGCGCCAGCAGCCCGGACAGGGCCACCGGGGAGCTGTTTTTT.

This clonotype has more than one count but fewer than ten. The V call is TRBV11-2, the J call TRBJ2-4, with a weak D call TRBD1 (6 bases). CDR3 length equals 16 residues. V lost 5 bases, J lost 0 bases, and 14 bases lay in between. In germline, CDR1 is SGHAT, CDR2 FQNNGV. The CDR3 here is CASSGTTGIAKNIQYF. The CDR3 DNA reads TGTGCCAGCAGCGGGACAACGGGGATAGCCAAAAACATTCAGTACTTC.

The table lists this clonotype with a few counts. J is TRBJ1-1 and V is TRBV29-1, with a possible D match to TRBD1 (5 bases). CDR1 and CDR2 from the germline V gene are SQVTM and ANQGSEA. The CDR3 is made up of 11 amino acids. Trimming shortened V by 5 bases and J by 1 base, and 5 bases separated the two germline ends. The CDR3: CSVQGNTEAFF. CDR3 sequence (DNA): TGCAGCGTTCAGGGGAACACTGAAGCTTTCTTT.

The sample holds many counts of this clonotype. The chain couples TRBV12-3 or TRBV12-4 to TRBJ2-3; D remains ambiguous. The V end lost 2 bases, the J end lost 4 bases, and 7 bases lay between the germline ends. This CDR3 has 13 amino acids. This chain's CDR3 is CASSLMTSDTQYF. DNA of the CDR3: TGTGCCAGCAGTTTAATGACTTCAGATACGCAGTATTTT.

This clonotype was detected only a few times. The V call is TRBV20-1, the J call TRBJ1-1; D unclear. The germline V and J ends were trimmed by 3 bases and 1 base, with 6 bases remaining between them. This CDR3 spans 12 amino acids. The germline CDR1 and CDR2 sequences are DFQATT and SNEGSKA (reference sequence). CDR3 loop: CSASVGNTEAFF. The CDR3 region has the DNA TGCAGTGCTAGTGTGGGGAACACTGAAGCTTTCTTT.

This clonotype was counted at least ten times. This sequence joins TRBV5-1 and TRBJ1-1; a weak D match, TRBD1 (5 bases). The germline V and J ends were trimmed by 0 bases and 6 bases, with 12 bases remaining between them. The germline V gene has CDR1 SGHRS and CDR2 YFSETQ. This CDR3 contains 14 residues. The CDR3 protein is CASSLAVGAAEAFF. The CDR3 DNA is TGCGCCAGCAGCTTGGCCGTAGGGGCCGCTGAAGCTTTCTTT.

This clonotype was found a few times. The V call is TRBV5-1, the J call TRBJ2-2, with D possibly being TRBD2 (6 bases). The V end was cut by 4 bases, the J end by 2 bases, with 12 bases between. CDR3 length: 15 residues. Germline V lookup: CDR1 SGHRS, CDR2 YFSETQ. Written as DNA, the CDR3 is TGCGCCAGCAGCCTGGGAGGACAAAACACCGGGGAGCTGTTTTTT. It specifies CASSLGGQNTGELFF.

This clonotype was detected ten times or more. The V gene is TRBV5-1, the J gene TRBJ1-2; D remains unclear. The germline V gene encodes CDR1 SGHRS and CDR2 YFSETQ. This CDR3 is 14 amino acids long. The V end was cut by 4 bases, the J end by 0 bases, with 10 bases between. The CDR3 loop is CASSRERANYGYTF. The CDR3 DNA follows: TGCGCCAGCAGCCGGGAGCGAGCTAACTATGGCTACACCTTC.

The V call is TRBV5-5, the J call TRBJ1-5; possible D gene TRBD1, 5 bases. V shed 4 bases and J shed 0 bases, with 17 bases lying between them. In germline, CDR1 is SGHKS, CDR2 YYEKEE (reference sequence). This CDR3 comprises 17 residues. The DNA for the CDR3 is TGTGCCAGCAGCCCTAGGGTGTTGCAGGGTAGCAATCAGCCCCAGCATTTT. Protein product: CASSPRVLQGSNQPQHF.

In its sample, this clonotype was seen a few times. The gene calls are TRBV5-1 and TRBJ1-2; a weak D match, TRBD1 (5 bases). Germline V gene sequence: CDR1 SGHRS, CDR2 YFSETQ. V gave up 3 bases and J gave up 6 bases, with 12 bases separating them. The CDR3 spans 13 residues. CDR3 sequence reads: CASSSGTRDGYTF. CDR3 DNA: TGCGCCAGCAGCTCCGGGACCAGGGATGGCTACACCTTC.

This clonotype has only a few counts. CDR3 region: CASSPALGASRETQYF. Here the CDR3 DNA reads TGTGCCAGCAGCCCGGCCCTGGGAGCCTCGCGGGAGACCCAGTACTTC. This chain connects TRBV3-1 to TRBJ2-5; possible D gene TRBD2, 5 bases. Germline-derived CDR1 and CDR2 are LGHDT and YNNKEL (reference sequence). This CDR3 is built from 16 residues. The ends were cut back, 4 bases at V and 5 bases at J, with 20 bases in the middle.

This clonotype has just a few counts. The chain joins TRBV20-1 to TRBJ2-7; TRBD1 might be the D (5 bases). V gave up 3 bases and J gave up 1 base, with 13 bases separating them. This CDR3 has 14 amino acids. Germline V gene sequence: CDR1 DFQATT, CDR2 SNEGSKA (reference sequence). CDR3 loop: CSASLGALSYEQYF. The CDR3 DNA is TGCAGTGCTAGTCTAGGGGCCCTGTCCTACGAGCAGTACTTC.

The rearrangement links TRBV21-1 to TRBJ1-6; the DNA was not compared with TRBD1, the D call given in the table. TRBV21-1 is flagged as a pseudogene. The CDR3 is 16 residues long. CDR3 bases: TGTGCCAGCAGCAAGGGAGAGGGAGAGTATAATTCACCCCTCCACTTT. Translation gives CASSKGEGEYNSPLHF.

The chain has TRBV12-5 and TRBJ1-5; D not certain. From germline, CDR1 is LGHNT and CDR2 FRNRAP. V lost 1 base to trimming and J lost 0 bases, with 19 bases between them. The CDR3 covers 19 residues. CDR3 region: CASGLAEKTGTYSNQPQHF. As DNA, the CDR3 is TGTGCTAGTGGTTTGGCGGAGAAGACCGGAACGTATAGCAATCAGCCCCAGCATTTT.

There are many counts of this clonotype. The rearrangement uses TRBV6-5 and TRBJ2-7; D remains ambiguous. V was clipped by 1 base and J by 0 bases, with 7 bases between them. The V gene's germline CDR1 is MNHEY and CDR2 SVGAGI. This CDR3 has 14 amino acids. The CDR3 loop reads CASSYYQNSYEQYF. CDR3 DNA sequence: TGTGCCAGCAGTTACTATCAGAACTCCTACGAGCAGTACTTC.

The sample holds many counts of this clonotype. The V call is TRBV3-1, the J call TRBJ1-1, with 8 bases identical to TRBD1. The CDR3 totals 13 residues. J was trimmed by 11 bases and V by 2 bases; bases with no gene match: 7. The germline CDR1 and CDR2 sequences are LGHDT and YNNKEL (reference sequence). CDR3 residues: CASSQSGGGSAFF. The CDR3, as DNA: TGTGCCAGCAGCCAATCAGGGGGCGGATCGGCTTTCTTT. Full variable domain (remainder filled in from reference TRBV3-1 and TRBJ1-1): DTAVSQTPKYLVTQMGNDKSIKCEQNLGHDTMYWYKQDSKKFLKIMFSYNNKELIINETVPNRFSPKSPDKAHLNLHINSLELGDSAVYFCASSQSGGGSAFFGQGTRLTVV.

This clonotype was detected a few times. This CDR3 is CASSPYRGNYGYTF. The CDR3, as DNA: TGTGCCAGCAGCCCATACAGGGGGAACTATGGCTACACCTTC. The chain carries TRBV14 and TRBJ1-2; 8 bases align to TRBD1. The V gene end was trimmed by 4 bases and the J gene end by 2 bases; junction bases not matched to a gene: 3. The germline V gene encodes CDR1 SGHDN and CDR2 FVKESK. This CDR3 is 14 amino acids long.

This clonotype was detected only a few times. The gene calls are TRBV10-3 and TRBJ2-5, with no clear D. Per germline, CDR1 ENHRY and CDR2 SYGVKD. The V end was cut by 10 bases, the J end by 4 bases, with 19 bases between. The CDR3 sequence is 14 residues long. CDR3 DNA: TGTGCCACCAGGCAACGGGTTGGGTTAGAGACCCAGTACTTC. Its translation: CATRQRVGLETQYF.

The V call is TRBV7-9, the J call TRBJ2-5; 8 bases fit TRBD1. Trimming took 5 bases from V and 2 from J; bases not matched to a gene: 4. Germline loops: CDR1 SEHNR, CDR2 FQNEAQ (reference sequence). This CDR3 is 14 amino acids long. DNA for the CDR3: TGTGCCAGCAGCCCAGGACAGGGACAAGAGACCCAGTACTTC. Translated: CASSPGQGQETQYF.

The chain employs TRBV12-5 and TRBJ2-5; 11 bases agree with TRBD1. The CDR3 length is 15 residues. Per the germline V gene, CDR1 is LGHNT and CDR2 is FRNRAP. V was pared by 5 bases and J by 5 bases, with 7 bases of the junction left unmatched. Here the CDR3 DNA reads TGTGCTAGTGGTCCGGGGACAGGGGGAGTTGAGACCCAGTACTTC. Encoded protein: CASGPGTGGVETQYF.

The chain couples TRBV27 to TRBJ2-5, with 9 bases aligning to TRBD1. The CDR3 covers 15 residues. Trimming removed 10 bases from V and 2 bases from J; junction bases left unmatched: 11. In germline, CDR1 is MNHEY, CDR2 SMNVEV (reference sequence). The CDR3 DNA sequence: TGTGCCACCAAGAAAGGGGACAGGGTGCAAGAGACCCAGTACTTC. It is translated as CATKKGDRVQETQYF.

In this sample, this clonotype turned up a few times. The V call is TRBV2, the J call TRBJ2-1, with 9 bases fitting TRBD2. Unmatched junction bases numbered 5, after V lost 5 bases and J lost 9 bases. CDR1 and CDR2 (germline): SNHLY, FYNNEI. The CDR3 totals 13 residues. The CDR3 DNA reads as TGTGCCAGCAGTAGTGGGACTAGCTTTGAGCAGTTCTTC. Translation gives CASSSGTSFEQFF.

The CDR3 spells CASSSDFVPQHF. As DNA, the CDR3 is TGTGCCAGCAGTTCCGACTTTGTGCCCCAGCATTTT. The V gene is TRBV6-2 or TRBV6-3, the J gene TRBJ1-5; D gene uncertain. This CDR3 has 12 residues. CDR1 is MNHEY, CDR2 SVGEGT, per germline. The V end lost 4 bases, the J end lost 9 bases, and 10 bases lay between the germline ends.

In this sample, this clonotype turned up a few times. CDR3 sequence reads: CASKGSSPLHF. The CDR3 coding sequence is TGTGCCAGCAAGGGGTCATCACCCCTCCACTTT. The J gene is TRBJ1-6, the V gene TRBV25-1; tentative D call: TRBD1 (5 bases). Germline CDR1 is MGHDK and CDR2 is SYGVNS. The CDR3 length is 11 residues. Trimming removed 7 bases at V and 10 bases at J, with 8 bases between.